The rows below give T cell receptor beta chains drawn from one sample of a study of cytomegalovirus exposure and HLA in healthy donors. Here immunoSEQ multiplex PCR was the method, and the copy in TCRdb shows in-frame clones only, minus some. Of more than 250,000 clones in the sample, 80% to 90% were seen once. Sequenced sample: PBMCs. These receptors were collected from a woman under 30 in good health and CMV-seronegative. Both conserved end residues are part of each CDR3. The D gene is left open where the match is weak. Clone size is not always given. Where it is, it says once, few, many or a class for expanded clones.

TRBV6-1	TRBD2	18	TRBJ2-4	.	TGTGCCAGCAGTGAAGCGGGGGGACTAGTACCAGTTCCCGTGTATCAGTACTTC	CASSEAGGLVPVPVYQYF
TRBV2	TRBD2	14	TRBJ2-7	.	TGTGCCAGCAATACGGGAGGGACGATAAACGAGCAGTACTTC	CASNTGGTINEQYF
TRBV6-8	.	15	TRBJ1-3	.	TGTGCCAGCAGTTACCCAGGGATCTCTGGAAACACCATATATTTT	CASSYPGISGNTIYF
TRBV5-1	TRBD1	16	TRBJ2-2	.	TGCGCCAGCAGCCTCACAGGGGGCGCGACTACCGGGGAGCTGTTTTTT	CASSLTGGATTGELFF
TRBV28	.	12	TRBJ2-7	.	TGTGCCAGCAGTTTTATCGGGGACGAGCAGTACTTC	CASSFIGDEQYF
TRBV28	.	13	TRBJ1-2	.	TGTGCCAGCCAGGGCACAACACACGGTGGCTACACCTTC	CASQGTTHGGYTF
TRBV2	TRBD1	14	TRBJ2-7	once	TGTGCCAGCAGCGAGCAGGGGGCGCCCTACGAGCAGTACTTC	CASSEQGAPYEQYF
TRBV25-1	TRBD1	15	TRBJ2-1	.	TGTGCCAGCAGTGAAGGGACAGCCTCCTACAATGAGCAGTTCTTC	CASSEGTASYNEQFF
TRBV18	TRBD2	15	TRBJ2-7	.	TGTGCCAGCTCACCCTCGGGGGGGCCCTCCTACGAGCAGTACTTC	CASSPSGGPSYEQYF
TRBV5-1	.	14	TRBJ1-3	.	TGCGCCAGCCCTCCTAGCGTGTCTGGAAACACCATATATTTT	CASPPSVSGNTIYF
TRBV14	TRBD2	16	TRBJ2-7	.	TGTGCCAGCAGCCCACTACCGATGGGACTAGCGGGAGTGCAGTACTTC	CASSPLPMGLAGVQYF
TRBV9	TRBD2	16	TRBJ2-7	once	TGTGCCAGCAGCGTAGCGGGAGGGCCGGGGTCCTACGAGCAGTACTTC	CASSVAGGPGSYEQYF
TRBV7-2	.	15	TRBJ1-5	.	TGTGCCAGCAGCTTAAGTGCGGAACCCAATCAGCCCCAGCATTTT	CASSLSAEPNQPQHF
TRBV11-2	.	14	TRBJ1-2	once	TGTGCCAGCAGCCTGGTGGGGGGGAACTATGGCTACACCTTC	CASSLVGGNYGYTF
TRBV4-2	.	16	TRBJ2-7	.	TGTGCCAGCAGCCAGGTATTAAAGCGGCGAGAGTACGAGCAGTACTTC	CASSQVLKRREYEQYF
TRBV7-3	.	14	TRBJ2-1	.	TGTGCCAGCAGCCGCAGCGACTCCTACAATGAGCAGTTCTTC	CASSRSDSYNEQFF
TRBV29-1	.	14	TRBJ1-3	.	TGCAGCGTTGTAGGCGGAGACTCTGGAAACACCATATATTTT	CSVVGGDSGNTIYF
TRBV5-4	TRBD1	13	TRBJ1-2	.	TGTGCCAGCAGCCAACAGGGGTCGTATGGCTACACCTTC	CASSQQGSYGYTF
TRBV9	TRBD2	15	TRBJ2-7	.	TGTGCCAGCACCCCATTGGCTAGCGGAGCCTACGAGCAGTACTTC	CASTPLASGAYEQYF
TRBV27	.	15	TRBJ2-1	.	TGTGCCAGCAGTTTGGCTAGTGGGGCGCTAAATGAGCAGTTCTTC	CASSLASGALNEQFF
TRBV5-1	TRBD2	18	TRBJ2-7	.	TGCGCCAGCAGCTTGGAGGCTAGCGGGGTATTACTAAGCTACGAGCAGTACTTC	CASSLEASGVLLSYEQYF
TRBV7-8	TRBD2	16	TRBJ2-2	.	TGTGCCAGCAGCTTAGAAGCTAGCGGAAACACCGGGGAGCTGTTTTTT	CASSLEASGNTGELFF
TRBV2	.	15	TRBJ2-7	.	TGTGCCAGCAGCCTGCAGGGCGAGAGCTCCTACGAGCAGTACTTC	CASSLQGESSYEQYF
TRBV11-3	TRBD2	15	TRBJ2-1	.	TGTGCCAGCAGCTTAGAACTAGCGTTATACAATGAGCAGTTCTTC	CASSLELALYNEQFF
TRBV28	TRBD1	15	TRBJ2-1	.	TGTGCCAGCAGTCTAGACAGGGGATCATACAATGAGCAGTTCTTC	CASSLDRGSYNEQFF
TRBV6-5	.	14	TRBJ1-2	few	TGTGCCAGCAGTTACTCGGCAGGCAACTATGGCTACACCTTC	CASSYSAGNYGYTF
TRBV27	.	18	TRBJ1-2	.	TGTGCCAGCAGTTTCCGATCCCCTCTCGGACCGTCAGGGTATGGCTACACCTTC	CASSFRSPLGPSGYGYTF
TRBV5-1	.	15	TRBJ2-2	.	TGCGCCAGCAGCCCGCAAACAGGGTCCCCCGGGGAGCTGTTTTTT	CASSPQTGSPGELFF
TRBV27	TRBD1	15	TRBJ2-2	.	TGTGCCAGCAGTTTCGGGACAGAGAACACCGGGGAGCTGTTTTTT	CASSFGTENTGELFF
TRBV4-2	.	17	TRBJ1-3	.	TGTGCCAGCAGCCAAGAAGTTTACCTAAACTCTGGAAACACCATATATTTT	CASSQEVYLNSGNTIYF
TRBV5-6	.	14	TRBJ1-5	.	TGTGCCAGCAGCTTGGGGGACACCAATCAGCCCCAGCATTTT	CASSLGDTNQPQHF
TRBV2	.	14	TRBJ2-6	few	TGTGCCAGCAGTGCGCGCTCTGGGGCCAACGTCCTGACTTTC	CASSARSGANVLTF
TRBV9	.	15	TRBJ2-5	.	TGTGCCAGCAGCGTATGGGGGACACTCCAAGAGACCCAGTACTTC	CASSVWGTLQETQYF
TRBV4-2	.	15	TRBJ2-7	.	TGTGCCAGCAGCCAAACAAGGGAGGGGGGGTACGAGCAGTACTTC	CASSQTREGGYEQYF
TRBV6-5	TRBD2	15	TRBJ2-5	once	TGTGCCAGCAGTTCCCCAAGACTAGCGGAAGAGACCCAGTACTTC	CASSSPRLAEETQYF
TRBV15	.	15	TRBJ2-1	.	TGTGCCACCAGCACCCGCCCCGGAACCACAGATGAGCAGTTCTTC	CATSTRPGTTDEQFF
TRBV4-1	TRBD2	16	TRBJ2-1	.	TGCGCCAGCAGCCACCCTAGCGGGATCTCCTACAATGAGCAGTTCTTC	CASSHPSGISYNEQFF
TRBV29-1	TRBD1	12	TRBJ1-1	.	TGCAGCGTAGAGACAGGGGTCTCTGAAGCTTTCTTT	CSVETGVSEAFF
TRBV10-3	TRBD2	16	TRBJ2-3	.	TGTGCCATCAGGACTAGCGGGAGTGGGGGGACAGATACGCAGTATTTT	CAIRTSGSGGTDTQYF
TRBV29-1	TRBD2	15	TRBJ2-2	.	TGCAGCGTCACCGCGTGGGGGGGGAGCACCGGGGAGCTGTTTTTT	CSVTAWGGSTGELFF
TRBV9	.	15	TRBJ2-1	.	TGTGCCAGCAGCGTAGGAATAGCCACAGGCAATGAGCAGTTCTTC	CASSVGIATGNEQFF
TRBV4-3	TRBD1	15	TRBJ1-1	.	TGCGCCAGCAGCCAGAACAGGGGGCTTGGCACTGAAGCTTTCTTT	CASSQNRGLGTEAFF
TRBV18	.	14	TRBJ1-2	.	TGTGCCAGCTCACCCCGCGAGGCGGCCCGTGGCTACACCTTC	CASSPREAARGYTF
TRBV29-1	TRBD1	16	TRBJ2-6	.	TGCAGCGCCGGGACAGGGGGTACCTCTGGGGCCAACGTCCTGACTTTC	CSAGTGGTSGANVLTF
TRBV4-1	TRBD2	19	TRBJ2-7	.	TGCGCCAGCAGCCAAGGCCTCCTGACTAGCGGGAGGCGGCTCTACGAGCAGTACTTC	CASSQGLLTSGRRLYEQYF
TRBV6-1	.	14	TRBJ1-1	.	TGTGCCAGCACAACACCGGGAGGGAACACTGAAGCTTTCTTT	CASTTPGGNTEAFF
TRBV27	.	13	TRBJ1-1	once	TGTGCCAGCGCCAGGAGGTCTGGGACTGAAGCTTTCTTT	CASARRSGTEAFF
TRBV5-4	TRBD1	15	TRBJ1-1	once	TGTGCCAGCAGCTTGGCCGGACAGGGCAACACTGAAGCTTTCTTT	CASSLAGQGNTEAFF
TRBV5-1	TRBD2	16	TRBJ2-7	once	TGCGCCAGCAGCTTGAGTGGTAGCGGGAGGCCGACCGAGCAGTACTTC	CASSLSGSGRPTEQYF